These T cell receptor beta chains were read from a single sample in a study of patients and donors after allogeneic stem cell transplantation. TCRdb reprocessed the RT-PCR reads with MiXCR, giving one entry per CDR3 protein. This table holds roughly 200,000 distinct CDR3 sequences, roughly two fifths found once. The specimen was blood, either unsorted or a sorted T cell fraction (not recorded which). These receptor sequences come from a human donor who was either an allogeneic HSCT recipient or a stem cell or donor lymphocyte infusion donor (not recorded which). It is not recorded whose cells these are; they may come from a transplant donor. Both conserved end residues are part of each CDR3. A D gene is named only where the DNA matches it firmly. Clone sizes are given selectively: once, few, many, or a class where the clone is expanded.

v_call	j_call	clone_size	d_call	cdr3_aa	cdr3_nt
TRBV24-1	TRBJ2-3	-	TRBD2	CATSDFGLARDTQYF	TGTGCCACCAGTGATTTCGGACTAGCGAGAGATACGCAGTATTTT
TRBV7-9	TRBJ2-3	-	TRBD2	CASSLGLAGSSVDTQYF	TGTGCCAGCAGCTTAGGACTAGCGGGATCGTCGGTGGATACGCAGTATTTT
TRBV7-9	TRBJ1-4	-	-	CASSFITPGTLNEKLFF	TGTGCCAGCAGCTTTATCACGCCCGGGACATTAAATGAAAAACTGTTTTTT
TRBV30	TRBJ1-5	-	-	CAWSPYITQPQHF	TGTGCCTGGAGTCCATACATAACCCAGCCCCAGCATTTT
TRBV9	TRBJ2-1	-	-	CASSVGGGGPNDEQFF	TGTGCCAGCAGCGTAGGAGGGGGAGGGCCCAACGATGAGCAGTTCTTC
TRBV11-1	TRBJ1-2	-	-	CASSFKGANGYTF	TGTGCCAGCAGCTTCAAGGGAGCGAATGGCTACACCTTC
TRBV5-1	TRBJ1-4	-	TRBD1	CASSLGQGEEKLFF	TGCGCCAGCAGCTTGGGGCAGGGGGAAGAAAAACTGTTTTTT
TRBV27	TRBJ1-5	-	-	CASSLSADYSNQPQHF	TGTGCCAGCAGTTTATCGGCGGATTATAGCAATCAGCCCCAGCATTTT
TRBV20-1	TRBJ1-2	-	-	CSATGLRGNGYTF	TGCAGTGCTACGGGACTCCGAGGTAATGGCTACACCTTC
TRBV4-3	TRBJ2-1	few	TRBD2	CASSKDGGNEQFF	TGCGCCAGCAGCAAAGACGGGGGGAATGAGCAGTTCTTC
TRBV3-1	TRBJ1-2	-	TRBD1	CASSQNRGGVGYTF	TGTGCCAGCAGCCAGAACAGGGGAGGCGTTGGCTACACCTTC
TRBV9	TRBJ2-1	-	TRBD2	CASSHRSASGNNEQFF	TGTGCCAGCAGCCATAGGTCGGCTAGCGGAAACAATGAGCAGTTCTTC
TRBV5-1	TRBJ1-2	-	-	CASSLKRTPGETF	TGCGCCAGCAGCTTGAAGCGGACACCCGGGGAAACCTTC
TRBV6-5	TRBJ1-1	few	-	CASSYMSPGGNTEAFF	TGTGCCAGCAGTTATATGAGCCCGGGGGGTAACACTGAAGCTTTCTTT
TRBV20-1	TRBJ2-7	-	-	CSGLVIHEQYF	TGCAGTGGACTAGTTATCCACGAGCAGTACTTC
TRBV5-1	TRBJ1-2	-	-	CASSSTGSDSYGYTF	TGCGCCAGCAGCTCAACAGGGAGCGACTCCTATGGCTACACCTTC
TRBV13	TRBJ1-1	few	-	CASRQLRDTEAFF	TGTGCCAGCAGACAGCTCCGGGACACTGAAGCTTTCTTT
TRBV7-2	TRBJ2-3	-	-	CASSSLGWGERADTQYF	TGTGCCAGCAGCTCCCTAGGTTGGGGGGAGCGCGCAGATACGCAGTATTTT
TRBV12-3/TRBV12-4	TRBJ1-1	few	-	CASSFLAGGTEAFF	TGTGCCAGCAGTTTCTTGGCCGGGGGGACTGAAGCTTTCTTT